This T cell receptor (beta chain) was captured by sequencing in a study of blood T cell repertoires in COVID-19. Per the original data handling: Reference gene primer amplification gave estimated nucleated cell counts. The data were produced by immunoSEQ multiplex PCR, yet TCRdb's version contains in-frame clones alone and is incomplete. The V and J calls and clone size were taken over from that table, and D and trimming were inferred from the DNA. The data contain approximately 290,000 clones, approximately 85% of them singletons. Enrolled through a virtual design, the participants were between 18 and 89 years of age and came from approximately 25 US areas. Donors in Cohort 3 counted as recovered after two negative PCRs, clearance, or symptom resolution. Sequenced input: PBMCs or T cells enriched from blood (not recorded which). The TCR originated in a woman in her twenties or thirties who had recovered from COVID-19.

DNA for the CDR3: TGTGCCTGGAGTCGACAGGGGGCCAACACCATATATTTT. Protein: CAWSRQGANTIYF. J is TRBJ1-3 and V is TRBV30; 10 bases line up with TRBD1. Germline trimming cut 2 bases from V and 7 bases from J; bases unmatched to any gene: 2. Germline V lookup: CDR1 GTSNPN, CDR2 SVGIG (reference sequence). CDR3 size: 13 residues.